The 25 T cell receptor beta chains below come from one sample, sequenced in a study of blood T cell repertoires in COVID-19. The method was immunoSEQ multiplex PCR; TCRdb's version includes in-frame clones alone and lacks a portion of them. This table has over 250,000 clones, 85% to 90% appearing once. The source material was PBMCs or T cells enriched from blood (not recorded which). These receptor sequences come from a woman aged 60-75 years who had recovered from COVID-19.

The rearrangement links TRBV5-5 to TRBJ2-1; D perhaps matches TRBD2 (6 bases). The CDR3 is 17 amino acids. CDR1 is SGHKS, CDR2 YYEKEE, per germline (reference sequence). Trimming took off 0 bases at V and 6 bases at J, with 19 bases between the two ends. The CDR3 reads CASSLDQGGLSTNEQFF. DNA of the CDR3: TGTGCCAGCAGCTTGGATCAGGGTGGACTATCCACCAATGAGCAGTTCTTC. Using reference TRBV5-5 and TRBJ2-1 for the parts outside the CDR3, the full variable domain is DAGVTQSPTHLIKTRGQQVTLRCSPISGHKSVSWYQQVLGQGPQFIFQYYEKEERGRGNFPDRFSARQFPNYSSELNVNALLLGDSALYLCASSLDQGGLSTNEQFFGPGTRLTVL.

Points on this clone: Other nucleotide sequences from this sample produce the same CDR3. This chain uses TRBV29-1 with TRBJ1-1; weak D call: TRBD1 (5 bases). The CDR3 consists of 12 residues. Germline V CDR1 and CDR2: SQVTM, ANQGSEA. Deletions cut 4 bases from V and 0 bases from J, with 6 bases between. CDR3 DNA sequence: TGCAGCGTTGGACAGCTGAACACTGAAGCTTTCTTT. Its protein is CSVGQLNTEAFF.

V usage is TRBV12-5 and J usage is TRBJ2-7; 8 nucleotides line up with TRBD1. V lost 5 bases, J lost 3 bases, and 9 bases stayed unmatched. The CDR3 is 15 residues long. Germline values: CDR1 LGHNT, CDR2 FRNRAP. CDR3 sequence: CASGPVQGGNYEQYF. CDR3 DNA: TGTGCTAGTGGTCCGGTACAGGGGGGAAACTACGAGCAGTACTTC.

The V and J genes are TRBV29-1 and TRBJ2-3; D not resolved. Germline V CDR1 and CDR2: SQVTM, ANQGSEA. The CDR3 spans 13 residues. Trimming removed 7 bases at V and 0 bases at J, with 11 bases between. The CDR3 is CSAPQSSTDTQYF. The DNA for the CDR3 is TGCAGCGCCCCACAGTCGAGCACAGATACGCAGTATTTT.

The sample holds many counts of this clone. V is TRBV5-1 and J is TRBJ1-2, with 8 nucleotides matching TRBD1. CDR3 length equals 17 residues. Unmatched junction bases numbered 16, after V lost 4 bases and J lost 5 bases. Germline V CDR1 and CDR2: SGHRS, YFSETQ. The chain's CDR3 is CASSSPGQGVQVYGYTF. DNA for the CDR3: TGCGCCAGCAGCAGCCCCGGACAGGGTGTCCAGGTGTATGGCTACACCTTC.

CDR3 sequence reads: CASSGETGGYEQYF. DNA for the CDR3: TGTGCCAGCAGTGGGGAAACGGGGGGATACGAGCAGTACTTC. This chain joins TRBV2 and TRBJ2-7, with 7 nucleotides matching TRBD2. CDR3 length: 14 amino acids. CDR1 and CDR2 from the germline V gene are SNHLY and FYNNEI. The ends lost 4 bases at V and 4 bases at J; junction bases unmatched: 7.

The gene calls are TRBV5-1 and TRBJ1-1; 8 positions agree with TRBD1. Germline CDR1 SGHRS, CDR2 YFSETQ. The V and J ends lost 2 bases and 4 bases, in that order; junction bases with no gene match: 7. The CDR3 is 15 residues long. The CDR3: CASSLTTGEGTEAFF. For the CDR3, the DNA is TGCGCCAGCAGCTTAACGACAGGGGAGGGCACTGAAGCTTTCTTT.

The chain is built from TRBV28 and TRBJ1-1; D perhaps matches TRBD1 (6 bases). V was trimmed by 5 bases and J by 10 bases, leaving 20 bases between them. CDR3 length equals 14 residues. Germline V gene lookup returns CDR1 MDHEN and CDR2 SYDVKM. This CDR3 is CASSVPGQPDGAFF. In DNA form, the CDR3 reads TGTGCCAGCAGTGTACCGGGACAACCGGACGGAGCTTTCTTT. The full variable domain, its missing parts supplied by reference TRBV28 and TRBJ1-1, is DVKVTQSSRYLVKRTGEKVFLECVQDMDHENMFWYRQDPGLGLRLIYFSYDVKMKEKGDIPEGYSVSREKKERFSLILESASTNQTSMYLCASSVPGQPDGAFFGQGTRLTVV.

This clone has only one observation. This sequence joins TRBV13 and TRBJ1-1, with D hard to call. Looked up from germline, CDR1 is PRHDT and CDR2 is FYEKMQ (reference sequence). Trimming cost V 5 bases and J 0 bases, with 13 bases left between them. The CDR3 runs 15 residues. CDR3 bases: TGTGCCAGCAGCACCAGAACAGAGCTGAACACTGAAGCTTTCTTT. This gives the protein CASSTRTELNTEAFF. Filled out from reference TRBV13 and TRBJ1-1, the complete variable domain reads AAGVIQSPRHLIKEKRETATLKCYPIPRHDTVYWYQQGPGQDPQFLISFYEKMQSDKGSIPDRFSAQQFSDYHSELNMSSLELGDSALYFCASSTRTELNTEAFFGQGTRLTVV.

The chain couples TRBV5-4 to TRBJ2-7; D might be TRBD2 (5 bases). The V end was cut by 4 bases, the J end by 6 bases, with 14 bases between. This CDR3 is built from 13 residues. Germline V gene lookup returns CDR1 SGHNT and CDR2 YYREEE (reference sequence). DNA for the CDR3: TGTGCCAGCAGCGATGGCCCCCTAGCCGAGCAGTACTTC. Translation: CASSDGPLAEQYF.

The chain has TRBV6-5 and TRBJ1-5; weak D call: TRBD1 (6 bases). The CDR3 is made up of 14 amino acids. The germline V gene has CDR1 MNHEY and CDR2 SVGAGI. V was clipped by 9 bases and J by 0 bases, with 12 bases between them. The CDR3 nucleotides are TGTGCCAGTGGACAGTCGTATAGCAATCAGCCCCAGCATTTT. Translated: CASGQSYSNQPQHF.

This chain uses TRBV9 with TRBJ1-1, with 8 nucleotides matching TRBD1. The CDR3 totals 13 residues. Germline loops: CDR1 SGDLS, CDR2 YYNGEE. With V trimmed by 4 bases and J by 7 bases, 6 bases remained unmatched. CDR3 DNA: TGTGCCAGCAGCAAAGGACAGGGCGATGAAGCTTTCTTT. Protein: CASSKGQGDEAFF. Filled out from reference TRBV9 and TRBJ1-1, the complete variable domain reads DSGVTQTPKHLITATGQRVTLRCSPRSGDLSVYWYQQSLDQGLQFLIQYYNGEERAKGNILERFSAQQFPDLHSELNLSSLELGDSALYFCASSKGQGDEAFFGQGTRLTVV.

This clone was observed once. V gene TRBV15 combines with J gene TRBJ2-7, with 7 bases lining up with TRBD2. Germline loops: CDR1 LNHNV, CDR2 YYDKDF (reference sequence). This CDR3 is built from 16 residues. The junction had 9 bases not matched to a gene; V was cut back by 2 bases and J by 2 bases. Here the CDR3 reads CATSRPYSGPTYEQYF. Here the CDR3 DNA reads TGTGCCACCAGCAGACCCTATAGCGGGCCAACCTACGAGCAGTACTTC.

Regarding this clone: This sample also contains other DNA sequences that code for the same CDR3. The chain recombines TRBV7-2 with TRBJ1-3, with D tentatively TRBD1 (5 bases). CDR1 and CDR2 from the germline V gene are SGHTA and FQGNSA. The CDR3 contains 13 residues. The V end was cut by 4 bases, the J end by 4 bases, with 8 bases between. In DNA, the CDR3 is TGTGCCAGCAGCTCTTCAGGGGGAAACACCATATATTTT. It specifies CASSSSGGNTIYF.

The chain combines TRBV10-3 with TRBJ1-6; D ambiguous. The CDR3 spans 14 residues. Trimming pared 4 bases from V and 9 bases from J, leaving 13 bases between. Germline values: CDR1 ENHRY, CDR2 SYGVKD. The CDR3 region is CAISGAGSGSPLHF. CDR3 nucleotides: TGTGCCATCAGTGGGGCGGGGTCGGGTTCACCCCTCCACTTT.

This clone was counted once. The chain carries TRBV28 and TRBJ2-6; D may be TRBD2 (6 bases). V was cut by 6 bases and J by 0 bases, with 15 bases left in between. In germline, CDR1 is MDHEN, CDR2 SYDVKM. This CDR3 comprises 17 residues. This CDR3 reads CASSPQPGSSGANVLTF. CDR3 nucleotide sequence: TGTGCCAGCAGCCCCCAACCCGGGAGCTCTGGGGCCAACGTCCTGACTTTC.

The V and J genes are TRBV9 and TRBJ1-5, with D unresolved. In germline, CDR1 is SGDLS, CDR2 YYNGEE. This CDR3 has 15 amino acids. V was trimmed by 4 bases and J by 0 bases, leaving 11 bases between them. CDR3 sequence: CASSLDGDSNQPQHF. In DNA form, the CDR3 reads TGTGCCAGCAGCTTGGACGGGGATAGCAATCAGCCCCAGCATTTT. The whole variable domain, filled in from reference TRBV9 and TRBJ1-5, reads DSGVTQTPKHLITATGQRVTLRCSPRSGDLSVYWYQQSLDQGLQFLIQYYNGEERAKGNILERFSAQQFPDLHSELNLSSLELGDSALYFCASSLDGDSNQPQHFGDGTRLSIL.

The chain combines TRBV4-1 with TRBJ1-6, with D unclear. Germline V gives CDR1 MGHRA, CDR2 YSYEKL. This CDR3 is built from 11 residues. V lost 5 bases to trimming and J lost 12 bases, with 8 bases between them. The CDR3 DNA sequence: TGCGCCAGCAGCTTTGGCGGACCCCTCCACTTT. This sequence encodes CASSFGGPLHF.

The chain combines TRBV3-1 (or the pseudogene TRBV3-2) with TRBJ2-5; 12 nucleotides match TRBD2. The V segment lost 4 bases and the J segment 6 bases; nucleotides outside the gene matches: 9. This CDR3 has 16 amino acids. Germline CDR1 is LGHDT and CDR2 is YNNKEL (reference sequence). The CDR3 reads CASSPRLAGDGKTQYF. In DNA, the CDR3 is TGTGCCAGCAGCCCGCGACTAGCGGGGGATGGAAAGACCCAGTACTTC.

This clone was detected only once. The J gene is TRBJ2-2, the V gene TRBV30; tentatively, D is TRBD2 (5 bases). Trimming removed 2 bases from V and 0 bases from J, with 13 bases in between. This CDR3 has 16 residues. CDR1 is GTSNPN, CDR2 SVGIG, per germline (reference sequence). The CDR3 nucleotides read TGTGCCTGGAGTCCCTTACCCGGGGCGAACACCGGGGAGCTGTTTTTT. Protein product: CAWSPLPGANTGELFF.

This clone appeared a few times. The chain links TRBV30 to TRBJ1-3; D unclear. This CDR3 region has 14 residues. The V end lost 0 bases, the J end lost 0 bases, and 6 bases lay between the germline ends. Per germline, CDR1 GTSNPN and CDR2 SVGIG (reference sequence). CDR3 DNA sequence: TGTGCCTGGAGTGTAAGCCTCTCTGGAAACACCATATATTTT. It specifies CAWSVSLSGNTIYF.

The chain employs TRBV28 and TRBJ2-3; 7 bases fit TRBD1. The germline CDR1 and CDR2 sequences are MDHEN and SYDVKM. This CDR3 contains 14 residues. V dropped 6 bases and J dropped 2; count of bases not matched to a gene: 5. CDR3 residues: CASRTGQLTDTQYF. DNA for the CDR3: TGTGCCAGCAGGACGGGACAGCTCACAGATACGCAGTATTTT.

This chain uses TRBV7-3 with TRBJ2-3; 7 bases fit TRBD2. Germline-derived CDR1 and CDR2 are SGHTA and FQGTGA. The trim removed 4 bases at V and 1 base at J, leaving 2 bases unmatched. This CDR3 contains 14 residues. Written as DNA, the CDR3 is TGTGCCAGCAGCTCCGCGGGGGGCACAGATACGCAGTATTTT. Translation: CASSSAGGTDTQYF. Full variable domain (missing parts from reference TRBV7-3 and TRBJ2-3): GAGVSQTPSNKVTEKGKYVELRCDPISGHTALYWYRQSLGQGPEFLIYFQGTGAADDSGLPNDRFFAVRPEGSVSTLKIQRTERGDSAVYLCASSSAGGTDTQYFGPGTRLTVL.

This clone was counted once. This chain joins TRBV5-1 and TRBJ1-2, with TRBD1 as a possible D gene (5 bases). The CDR3 extends over 15 amino acids. Trimming cost V 0 bases and J 2 bases, with 11 bases left between them. Looked up from germline, CDR1 is SGHRS and CDR2 is YFSETQ. The CDR3: CASSLGGTPNYGYTF. The CDR3 DNA sequence: TGCGCCAGCAGCTTGGGGGGCACCCCGAACTATGGCTACACCTTC.

V usage is TRBV11-3 and J usage is TRBJ2-7, with D maybe TRBD2 (5 bases). V was clipped by 4 bases and J by 6 bases, with 13 bases between them. Germline CDR1 reads SGHNT; CDR2 reads YENEEA. The CDR3 has 13 residues. The CDR3 protein is CASSWTGEGEQYF. The CDR3 DNA sequence: TGTGCCAGCAGCTGGACCGGCGAGGGCGAGCAGTACTTC.